This TCR beta chain derives from a study of naive CD8 T cells in extremely preterm neonates. TCRdb's copy holds only in-frame clones and misses some; the assay was immunoSEQ multiplex PCR. This sample has approximately 4,900 clones, with approximately 97% found just once. Study-wide findings and caveats: Compared with older groups, preterm CDR3s were shorter, with fewer N additions and less trimming.

Details on this clone: Its antigen is unknown.

The V end lost 1 base, the J end lost 0 bases, and 13 bases lay between the germline ends. CDR1 is SEHNR, CDR2 FQNEAQ, per germline (reference sequence). The CDR3 is 17 amino acids. Deliveries were elective term cesareans at about 37-41 weeks, with no labor or membrane rupture. About 19,000 to 110,000 naive CD8+ T cells were sorted per sample. The gene calls are TRBV7-9 and TRBJ1-3; D might be TRBD1 (5 bases). Sequences were obtained from naive CD8+ T cells from cord blood. This sequence was found in a newborn in good health. The CDR3 DNA is TGTGCCAGCAGCTTAGAGATTGGGGCTCTCTCTGGAAACACCATATATTTT. Its translation is CASSLEIGALSGNTIYF.